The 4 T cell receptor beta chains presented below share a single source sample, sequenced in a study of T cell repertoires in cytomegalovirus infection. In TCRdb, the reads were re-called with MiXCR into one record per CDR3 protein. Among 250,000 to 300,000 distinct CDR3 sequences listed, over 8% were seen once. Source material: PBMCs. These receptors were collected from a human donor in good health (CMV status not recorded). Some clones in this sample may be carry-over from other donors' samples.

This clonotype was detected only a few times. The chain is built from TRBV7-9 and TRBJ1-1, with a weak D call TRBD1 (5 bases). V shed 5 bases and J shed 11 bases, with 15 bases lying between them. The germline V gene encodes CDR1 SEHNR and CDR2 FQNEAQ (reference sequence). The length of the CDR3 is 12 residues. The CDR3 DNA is TGTGCCAGCAGCCAGGGAGGGCTCCTCGCTTTCTTT. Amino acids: CASSQGGLLAFF.

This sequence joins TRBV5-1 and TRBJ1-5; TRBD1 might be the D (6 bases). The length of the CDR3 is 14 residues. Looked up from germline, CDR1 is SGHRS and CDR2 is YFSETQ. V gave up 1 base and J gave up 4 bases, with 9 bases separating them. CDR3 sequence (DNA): TGCGCCAGCAGCTTGATAGGGGGGAATCAGCCCCAGCATTTT. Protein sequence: CASSLIGGNQPQHF.

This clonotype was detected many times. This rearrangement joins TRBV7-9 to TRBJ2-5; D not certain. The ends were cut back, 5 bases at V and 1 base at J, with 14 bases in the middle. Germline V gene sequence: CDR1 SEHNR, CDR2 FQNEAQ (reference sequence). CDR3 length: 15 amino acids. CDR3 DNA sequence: TGTGCCAGCAGCGTATCCGGGTTCCGCCAAGAGACCCAGTACTTC. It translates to CASSVSGFRQETQYF.

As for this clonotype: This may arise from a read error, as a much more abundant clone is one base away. CDR3 DNA: TGTGCCGGCAGCCACCGGACCTACTACGAGCAGTACTTC. The encoded protein is CAGSHRTYYEQYF. The chain recombines TRBV14 with TRBJ2-7; D is unresolved. CDR1 and CDR2 (germline): SGHDN, FVKESK. The CDR3 runs 13 residues.